The 21 T cell receptor beta chains in this list originate from one sample, sequenced in a study of monozygotic twins with inflammatory bowel disease. Reprocessing the 5' RACE reads, TCRdb reports a single entry for every CDR3 protein and omits DNA. The table lists 150,000 or so distinct CDR3 sequences, with 0.95% to 1.5% in the top ten. Sample: blood. These receptors all stem from a human donor with ulcerative colitis or Crohn's disease, or a healthy co-twin of an affected twin (not recorded which).

The J gene is TRBJ2-5, the V gene TRBV20-1; TCRdb names TRBD2, which stays unverified in the absence of DNA. In germline, CDR1 is DFQATT, CDR2 SNEGSKA (reference sequence). The CDR3 consists of 12 residues. The chain's CDR3 is CSAISLQETQYF.

The chain combines TRBV3-1 with TRBJ2-7. Germline loops: CDR1 LGHDT, CDR2 YNNKEL (reference sequence). The CDR3 contains 14 residues. The CDR3 loop reads CASSQSGGAYEQYF.

The rearrangement uses TRBV7-2 and TRBJ2-5; lacking DNA, the TRBD1 call made by TCRdb goes unchecked. From germline, CDR1 is SGHTA and CDR2 FQGNSA. CDR3 length: 16 amino acids. CDR3 amino acids: CASSLGQGMFLETQYF.

The rearrangement links TRBV5-1 to TRBJ1-2; TCRdb's D call, TRBD1, is unchecked because there is no DNA. In germline, CDR1 is SGHRS, CDR2 YFSETQ. This CDR3 contains 15 residues. The CDR3 protein is CASSLVQGPSYGYTF.

The V gene is TRBV20-1, the J gene TRBJ1-6. The CDR3 runs to 13 residues. Germline-derived CDR1 and CDR2 are DFQATT and SNEGSKA (reference sequence). The CDR3 loop reads CSARKVDNSPLHF.

This chain links TRBV6-6 with TRBJ2-3; absent DNA, TCRdb's TRBD2 call cannot be checked. The CDR3 runs to 13 residues. Germline V gene sequence: CDR1 MNHNY, CDR2 SVGAGI (reference sequence). The CDR3 is CASSYEGRVAQYF.

The chain joins TRBV20-1 to TRBJ2-1; there is no DNA to check the TCRdb D call of TRBD1. Germline V gene lookup returns CDR1 DFQATT and CDR2 SNEGSKA (reference sequence). The CDR3 loop spans 12 amino acids. This CDR3 reads CSAGDPYNEQFF.

This rearrangement joins TRBV20-1 to TRBJ1-6; the D call of TRBD1 rests on TCRdb alone, since no DNA is present to check it. CDR1 DFQATT and CDR2 SNEGSKA come from the germline V gene (reference sequence). The CDR3 consists of 14 residues. This chain's CDR3 is CSARVAGGNSPLHF.

V gene TRBV20-1 combines with J gene TRBJ2-7. The CDR3 runs 13 residues. Germline CDR1 is DFQATT and CDR2 is SNEGSKA (reference sequence). The CDR3 reads CSARDRGRYEQYF.

The chain combines TRBV29-1 with TRBJ2-5; the D call from TCRdb, TRBD2, cannot be confirmed without DNA. Per the germline V gene, CDR1 is SQVTM and CDR2 is ANQGSEA. The CDR3 is 12 residues long. The CDR3 here is CSARAGLGTQYF.

The V gene is TRBV9, the J gene TRBJ1-1. This CDR3 has 12 residues. Per the germline V gene, CDR1 is SGDLS and CDR2 is YYNGEE. The CDR3 protein is CASGAGHTEAFF.

This chain uses TRBV29-1 with TRBJ2-3; the D call of TRBD1 rests on TCRdb alone, since no DNA is present to check it. CDR3 length: 15 amino acids. Germline CDR1 reads SQVTM; CDR2 reads ANQGSEA. This chain's CDR3 is CSVESAAGHTDTQYF.

The gene calls are TRBV27 and TRBJ2-1; TCRdb lists TRBD1, though no DNA is available to test this call. Per the germline V gene, CDR1 is MNHEY and CDR2 is SMNVEV (reference sequence). The CDR3 consists of 16 residues. CDR3 residues: CASSLLPGLGYNEQFF.

The chain employs TRBV19 and TRBJ1-4. CDR3 length: 17 amino acids. CDR1 and CDR2 from the germline V gene are LNHDA and SQIVND (reference sequence). The CDR3 loop reads CASSKRLGRGLGEKLFF.

The V gene is TRBV12-5, the J gene TRBJ2-2; the TRBD1 assignment by TCRdb is unverifiable without DNA. The germline CDR1 and CDR2 sequences are LGHNT and FRNRAP. The CDR3 covers 16 residues. The chain's CDR3 is CASGLIWGLYTGELFF.

The CDR3: CASRLTGVIGFSSYEQYF. V usage is TRBV27 and J usage is TRBJ2-7; TCRdb lists TRBD1, though no DNA is available to test this call. The CDR3 length is 18 residues. The germline CDR1 and CDR2 sequences are MNHEY and SMNVEV (reference sequence).

This chain uses TRBV11-1 with TRBJ2-1; as DNA is missing, the TRBD2 call by TCRdb cannot be tested. The CDR3 contains 13 residues. Germline CDR1 is SGHAT and CDR2 is FQDESV (reference sequence). The CDR3 loop reads CASRLDFNNEQFF.

The J gene is TRBJ2-7, the V gene TRBV7-9; TCRdb proposes TRBD1, but this gene call is untestable without DNA. Germline V gene data show CDR1 as SEHNR and CDR2 as FQNEAQ (reference sequence). The CDR3 covers 13 residues. The CDR3 sequence: CASRRQASYEQYF.

This rearrangement joins TRBV6-1 to TRBJ1-5; with no DNA, the TCRdb D assignment of TRBD1 cannot be verified. The CDR3 sequence is 17 residues long. CDR1 MNHNS and CDR2 SASEGT come from the germline V gene. The CDR3 loop reads CASSVSGRGVFNQPQHF.

The V call is TRBV18, the J call TRBJ1-3; checking the TCRdb D call of TRBD1 is not possible without DNA. The CDR3 has 15 amino acids. Germline loops: CDR1 KGHSH, CDR2 LQKENI. CDR3 in amino acids: CASSPGTVSGNTIYF.

The V call is TRBV7-8, the J call TRBJ1-1. In germline, CDR1 is SGHVS, CDR2 FQNEAQ. CDR3 length equals 15 residues. The CDR3 protein is CASSEDSTLNTEAFF.